Listed below are T cell receptor beta chains from one sample, sequenced in a study of T cells in Graves' hyperthyroidism and ophthalmopathy. MiXCR, run by TCRdb on the multiplex PCR reads, gives a single entry per CDR3 protein. The data hold 530,000 or so distinct CDR3 sequences, with just over 45% observed a single time. The sample consisted of peripheral blood or thyroid tissue (not recorded which). All receptors come from a woman in her late teens or twenties with Graves' hyperthyroidism. CDR3s include the opening cysteine and the closing phenylalanine or tryptophan. D genes are given only for firm matches. The size entry is marked missing in some rows and otherwise reads once, few, many or a size class.

j_call d_call clone_size v_call cdr3_nt cdr3_aa
TRBJ2-7 NA many TRBV12-3/TRBV12-4 TGTGCCAGCAGTTCGCGGACTATACCCGAGCAGTACTTC CASSSRTIPEQYF
TRBJ2-7 NA many TRBV11-2 TGTGCCAGCAGCGCCAGGCTGGGCAGGGCCACCTACGAGCAGTACTTC CASSARLGRATYEQYF
TRBJ2-7 TRBD2 NA TRBV20-1 TGCAGTTACTCGGGACTAGCCTACGAGCAGTACTTC CSYSGLAYEQYF
TRBJ2-7 NA many TRBV7-9 TGTGCCAGCAGCGAGTTGGTCGAGCAGTACTTC CASSELVEQYF
TRBJ2-6 NA many TRBV12-3/TRBV12-4 TGTGCCAGCAGGACTGGGGCCAACGTCCTGACTTTC CASRTGANVLTF
TRBJ1-5 TRBD1 many TRBV20-1 TGCAGTGCGCTCGGACAGGGCGGTCTTAGCAATCAGCCCCAGCATTTT CSALGQGGLSNQPQHF
TRBJ2-5 TRBD2 NA TRBV2 TGTGCCAGCAGTGAAGTGGGTTTGTTCACGGGAGGAGAGACCCAGTACTTC CASSEVGLFTGGETQYF
TRBJ2-5 NA NA TRBV2 TGCGCCAGCAGTGACGTGAGGGGTCGAGGGACCCAGTACTTC CASSDVRGRGTQYF
TRBJ1-2 NA NA TRBV7-8 TGTGCCAGCAGCTTAGATTTCGGCTCCTTCAACTATGGCTACACCTTC CASSLDFGSFNYGYTF
TRBJ2-2 NA many TRBV20-1 TGCAGTGCTAGAGTTAGATGGGGCACCGGGGAGCTGTTTTTT CSARVRWGTGELFF
TRBJ2-7 TRBD2 NA TRBV5-4 TGTGCCAGCAGCACCAGGGAGGGTACCTACGAGCAGTACTTC CASSTREGTYEQYF
TRBJ2-7 NA NA TRBV5-4 TGTGCCAGCAGCTTGGGCCAGCGGGTGAACTCCTACGAGCAGTACTTC CASSLGQRVNSYEQYF
TRBJ1-2 NA many TRBV25-1 TGTGCCAGCAGCACATACGGGGGGGGATATGGCTACACCTTC CASSTYGGGYGYTF
TRBJ1-1 TRBD1 NA TRBV29-1 TGCAGTCTCGGACAGGGGGCTGACACTGAAGCTTTCTTT CSLGQGADTEAFF
TRBJ2-7 NA NA TRBV20-1 TGCAGTGCTAGAGGAGTGGGCGAGCAGTACTTC CSARGVGEQYF
TRBJ2-5 TRBD1 NA TRBV11-1 TGTGCCAGCAGCGAAGGACAGGGGGCAAGCCAAGAGACCCAGTACTTC CASSEGQGASQETQYF
TRBJ1-4 NA many TRBV13 TGTGCCAGCAGCTTAGGGGGCAGGGCCAGCGAAAAACTGTTTTTT CASSLGGRASEKLFF
TRBJ1-2 NA many TRBV2 TGTGCCAGCAGCGGACAGATTAACTATGGCTACACCTTC CASSGQINYGYTF
TRBJ1-2 NA many TRBV2 TGTGCCAGCAGTGGACCCGGGACGCACTATGGCTACACCTTC CASSGPGTHYGYTF
TRBJ1-5 NA NA TRBV20-1 TGCAGTGCCACCATGGCCGGGAGCAATCAGCCCCAGCATTTT CSATMAGSNQPQHF
TRBJ1-5 TRBD1 NA TRBV2 TGTGCCAGCAGTGAAGCGTTAGGGACAGACCGCAATCAGCCCCAGCATTTT CASSEALGTDRNQPQHF
TRBJ2-1 TRBD2 NA TRBV20-1 TGCAGTGCAAGAAAACATAGCGGGAGTTACAATGAGCAGTTCTTC CSARKHSGSYNEQFF
TRBJ1-6 TRBD1 many TRBV4-1 TGCGCCAGCAGCCAAAGATGGGACAGTAATTCACCCCTCCACTTT CASSQRWDSNSPLHF
TRBJ2-7 TRBD1 many TRBV4-3 TGCGCCAGCAGCCCGACGGACAGGGCCACCTACGAGCAGTACTTC CASSPTDRATYEQYF
TRBJ1-5 NA many TRBV6-5 TGTGCCAGCAGTTACCAGGGACATCAGCCCCAGCATTTT CASSYQGHQPQHF
TRBJ2-7 NA NA TRBV15 TGTGCCACCAGCAGATCCACTTGGAGCGAGCAGTACTTC CATSRSTWSEQYF
TRBJ2-5 TRBD2 NA TRBV10-2 TGCGCCAGCAGATCCAGCATACTAGCGGTCCAAGAGACCCAGTACTTC CASRSSILAVQETQYF
TRBJ2-3 NA NA TRBV7-2 TGTGCCAGCAGCTTAGATGTTACTAGCACAGATACGCAGTATTTT CASSLDVTSTDTQYF
TRBJ2-4 TRBD2 few TRBV7-2 TGTGCCAGCAGCCTAGCGGGAGGGAAAAACATTCAGTACTTC CASSLAGGKNIQYF
TRBJ2-7 TRBD2 NA TRBV2 TGTGCCAGCAGGGCAACTAGCGGGAGGGACTACGAGCAGTACTTC CASRATSGRDYEQYF
TRBJ1-4 NA NA TRBV20-1 TGCAGTGCCGAGAGGGCCGAAAGGAAACTGTTTTTT CSAERAERKLFF
TRBJ1-2 TRBD1 few TRBV14 TGTGCCAGCAGCCGCCGCTGGGACAGTGGGAACTATGGCTACACCTTC CASSRRWDSGNYGYTF
TRBJ1-2 NA NA TRBV20-1 TGCAGTGCCGGGCGTCGCAACTATGGCTACACCTTC CSAGRRNYGYTF
TRBJ2-7 NA once TRBV7-6 TGTGCCAGCAGCTTAGAGGGCGGATTATACGAGCAGTACTTC CASSLEGGLYEQYF
TRBJ1-5 NA many TRBV20-1 TGCAGTGCTAGCGGAGGAACGTATAGCAATCAGCCCCAGCATTTT CSASGGTYSNQPQHF
TRBJ2-5 NA few TRBV13 TGTGCCAGCAGCCGAGGGGGGGCAGAGACCCAGTACTTC CASSRGGAETQYF
TRBJ2-7 NA many TRBV29-1 TGCAGCGTTGTTGAGTCCTACGAGCAGTACTTC CSVVESYEQYF
TRBJ2-6 NA many TRBV14 TGTGCCAGCAGCGGATGGTCAGTTGCTTCTGGGGCCAACGTCCTGACTTTC CASSGWSVASGANVLTF
TRBJ2-1 TRBD1 NA TRBV11-2 TGTGCCAGCAGCCCCCTGGACAGGGACAATGAGCAGTTCTTC CASSPLDRDNEQFF
TRBJ2-1 NA NA TRBV2 TGTGCCAGCAGTGGTCCCGGGCGAGGGTACAATGAGCAGTTCTTC CASSGPGRGYNEQFF
TRBJ1-1 NA NA TRBV20-1 TGCAGTGCTAGAGGTAGCGGGAGGGGAACTGAAGCTTTCTTT CSARGSGRGTEAFF
TRBJ2-7 TRBD2 many TRBV12-5 TGTGCTAGTGGTTGGTCTAGCGGGACTTACGAGCAGTACTTC CASGWSSGTYEQYF
TRBJ1-2 NA many TRBV27 TGTGCCAGCAGGAGCAGGGCGTTCTATGGCTACACCTTC CASRSRAFYGYTF
TRBJ1-2 TRBD1 many TRBV29-1 TGCAGCGTTGAATCGGACAGGGCCTATGGCTACACCTTC CSVESDRAYGYTF
TRBJ2-6 NA NA TRBV25-1 TGTGCCAGCAGGGCCCTGAGCTCTGGGGCCAACGTCCTGACTTTC CASRALSSGANVLTF
TRBJ1-4 NA few TRBV27 TGTGCCAGCAGTCTCCAGTTGGGGGATGAAAAACTGTTTTTT CASSLQLGDEKLFF
TRBJ1-1 NA many TRBV29-1 TGCAGCGTTGGGGAGGGGGACGGTGAAGCTTTCTTT CSVGEGDGEAFF
TRBJ1-4 TRBD1 NA TRBV7-3 TGTGCCAGCAGCTTAGCGCTCCAGGGGGCAACTAATGAAAAACTGTTTTTT CASSLALQGATNEKLFF
TRBJ2-7 NA many TRBV2 TGTGCCAGCAGTGGCCGGGACGGGCTCTACGAGCAGTACTTC CASSGRDGLYEQYF
TRBJ1-4 NA many TRBV6-6 TGTGCCAGCAGGGGCAGAGGGAGTGAAAAACTGTTTTTT CASRGRGSEKLFF
TRBJ1-1 NA NA TRBV10-3 TGTGCCATCAGTGAGCGGGCAGAAATGAACACTGAAGCTTTCTTT CAISERAEMNTEAFF
TRBJ1-3 TRBD1 NA TRBV10-3 TGTGCCATCAGTGAGACCGGGACAGGGGGCAACACCATATATTTT CAISETGTGGNTIYF
TRBJ2-7 NA few TRBV6-1 TGTGCCAGCAGTAAAGGGACATTCTCCGGGTACGAGCAGTACTTC CASSKGTFSGYEQYF
TRBJ2-2 NA few TRBV29-1 TGCAGCGCCGTCGAGGGGGGGACTGGGGAGCTGTTTTTT CSAVEGGTGELFF
TRBJ1-4 NA NA TRBV2 TGTGCCAGCACTGCCCCCGGGAGAGAAAAACTGTTTTTT CASTAPGREKLFF